The 21 T cell receptor beta chains listed next were all sequenced from one sample in a study of CD8 T cells in Susac syndrome. Reverse transcription of roughly 0.45 to 1 ug RNA used random hexamers. A single record per CDR3 protein comes from TCRdb applying MiXCR to the immunoSEQ multiplex PCR reads. The table records some 150,000 distinct CDR3 sequences, 90% to 95% of them present only once. The sequencing input was CD4+ T cells from PBMCs. Every receptor here comes from a human donor with Susac syndrome.

The rearrangement links TRBV4-1 to TRBJ2-2; D gene uncertain. Germline assignment: CDR1 MGHRA and CDR2 YSYEKL. The CDR3 length is 17 residues. Trimming took 0 bases from V and 1 from J, leaving 12 bases between them. In nucleotides, the CDR3 is TGCGCCAGCAGCCAAGAGCCCGTCCCCGAGAACACCGGGGAGCTGTTTTTT. Its protein product is CASSQEPVPENTGELFF.

This sequence joins TRBV27 and TRBJ1-5; D gene ambiguous. V gave up 6 bases and J gave up 1 base, with 16 bases separating them. CDR1 is MNHEY, CDR2 SMNVEV, per germline (reference sequence). CDR3 length equals 16 residues. The CDR3 reads CASSLGQILSNQPQHF. CDR3 nucleotide sequence: TGTGCCAGCAGCCTCGGGCAGATTCTCAGCAATCAGCCCCAGCATTTT.

This rearrangement joins TRBV4-3 to TRBJ1-2; D gene unclear. The ends were cut back, 0 bases at V and 0 bases at J, with 8 bases in the middle. Looked up from germline, CDR1 is LGHNA and CDR2 is YSLEER. The CDR3 runs to 15 residues. The CDR3 here is CASSQDYDSNYGYTF. The CDR3 coding sequence is TGCGCCAGCAGCCAAGATTATGACTCTAACTATGGCTACACCTTC.

V and J are TRBV9 and TRBJ2-5; possible D gene TRBD2, 5 bases. Trimming removed 2 bases from V and 2 bases from J, with 10 bases in between. This CDR3 contains 14 residues. Germline lookup yields CDR1 SGDLS and CDR2 YYNGEE. The CDR3 protein is CASSVGERQETQYF. The CDR3 coding sequence is TGTGCCAGCAGCGTCGGGGAGCGTCAAGAGACCCAGTACTTC.

This clonotype appeared a single time. The chain is built from TRBV7-9 and TRBJ1-4, with 7 bases identical to TRBD1. The CDR3 extends over 13 amino acids. In germline, CDR1 is SEHNR, CDR2 FQNEAQ (reference sequence). V dropped 7 bases and J dropped 4; count of bases not matched to a gene: 3. This CDR3 reads CASMWDSNEKLFF. CDR3 DNA sequence: TGTGCCAGCATGTGGGACAGTAATGAAAAACTGTTTTTT.

This clonotype was counted a few times. The chain is built from TRBV20-1 and TRBJ2-5; 7 bases agree with TRBD2. Germline values: CDR1 DFQATT, CDR2 SNEGSKA (reference sequence). With V trimmed by 3 bases and J by 4 bases, 11 bases remained unmatched. CDR3 length equals 15 residues. CDR3 sequence reads: CSASQTRGVGETQYF. The CDR3 DNA follows: TGCAGTGCTAGTCAAACCCGGGGGGTGGGAGAGACCCAGTACTTC.

The rearrangement links TRBV11-1 to TRBJ1-3; D remains ambiguous. The CDR3 extends over 17 amino acids. Trimming left V 6 bases short and J 0 bases short, with 18 bases between. In germline, CDR1 is SGHAT, CDR2 FQDESV (reference sequence). The CDR3 nucleotides read TGTGCCAGCAGGTACCCGCGCGCAAGAAACTCTGGAAACACCATATATTTT. Its translation: CASRYPRARNSGNTIYF. Together with reference TRBV11-1 and TRBJ1-3, the CDR3 gives the full variable domain: EAEVAQSPRYKITEKSQAVAFWCDPISGHATLYWYRQILGQGPELLVQFQDESVVDDSQLPKDRFSAERLKGVDSTLKIQPAELGDSAMYLCASRYPRARNSGNTIYFGEGSWLTVV.

The chain joins TRBV5-1 to TRBJ1-4; no clear D gene. This CDR3 has 14 residues. From germline, CDR1 is SGHRS and CDR2 YFSETQ. V dropped 2 bases and J dropped 6 bases, with 11 bases sitting between them. The CDR3 is CASSFGSGDEKLFF. CDR3 DNA sequence: TGCGCCAGCAGCTTCGGCAGCGGGGATGAAAAACTGTTTTTT.

The rearrangement uses TRBV3-1 and TRBJ1-5; the D is unclear. Germline V CDR1 and CDR2: LGHDT, YNNKEL (reference sequence). V lost 3 bases, J lost 3 bases, and 3 bases lay in between. This CDR3 is built from 12 residues. This chain's CDR3 is CASSQNNQPQHF. CDR3 DNA: TGTGCCAGCAGCCAGAACAATCAGCCCCAGCATTTT. The complete variable domain, with remaining parts taken from reference TRBV3-1 and TRBJ1-5, reads DTAVSQTPKYLVTQMGNDKSIKCEQNLGHDTMYWYKQDSKKFLKIMFSYNNKELIINETVPNRFSPKSPDKAHLNLHINSLELGDSAVYFCASSQNNQPQHFGDGTRLSIL.

The chain has TRBV4-3 and TRBJ2-7; D not resolved. CDR1 is LGHNA and CDR2 is YSLEER in the germline V gene. Trimming removed 1 base at V and 0 bases at J, with 22 bases between. The CDR3 totals 19 residues. The CDR3 protein is CASSQAELPGPQTSYEQYF. DNA of the CDR3: TGCGCCAGCAGCCAAGCCGAATTACCGGGCCCTCAGACCTCCTACGAGCAGTACTTC.

V is TRBV7-2 and J is TRBJ1-6; 10 bases line up with TRBD1. The germline V gene has CDR1 SGHTA and CDR2 FQGNSA. The trim removed 1 base at V and 10 bases at J, leaving 4 bases unmatched. This CDR3 comprises 15 residues. CDR3 sequence (DNA): TGTGCCAGCAGCTTAGTCCGGACAGGGGGATCACCCCTCCACTTT. Amino acids: CASSLVRTGGSPLHF. The variable domain in full, with the rest retrieved from reference TRBV7-2 and TRBJ1-6, is GAGVSQSPSNKVTEKGKDVELRCDPISGHTALYWYRQSLGQGLEFLIYFQGNSAPDKSGLPSDRFSAERTGGSVSTLTIQRTQQEDSAVYLCASSLVRTGGSPLHFGNGTRLTVT.

The gene calls are TRBV12-3 or TRBV12-4 and TRBJ2-3; the D gene could be TRBD1 or TRBD2 (5 bases each). The CDR3 is 14 residues long. Trimming left V 6 bases short and J 2 bases short, with 12 bases between. The CDR3 protein is CASSALGTTDTQYF. The CDR3 coding sequence is TGTGCCAGCAGCGCCCTTGGGACCACAGATACGCAGTATTTT.

The chain carries TRBV27 and TRBJ2-1, with TRBD2 identical over 11 bases. J lost 12 bases, V lost 5 bases, and 15 bases had no gene match. Germline V gene data show CDR1 as MNHEY and CDR2 as SMNVEV (reference sequence). This CDR3 contains 16 residues. The CDR3 reads CASSQPGLAVGGLQFF. The CDR3 bases are TGTGCCAGCAGTCAACCGGGACTAGCGGTGGGTGGGCTGCAGTTCTTC.

The J gene is TRBJ2-1, the V gene TRBV5-1; 10 bases are shared with TRBD1. Trimming took 1 base from V and 7 from J; bases not matched to a gene: 5. This CDR3 contains 15 residues. Germline V lookup: CDR1 SGHRS, CDR2 YFSETQ. DNA for the CDR3: TGCGCCAGCAGCTTGAACCCGGACAGGGGGAATGAGCAGTTCTTC. Its protein is CASSLNPDRGNEQFF.

This clonotype was recorded only once. The chain combines TRBV5-4 with TRBJ2-5; 7 bases are a match to TRBD1. The ends lost 3 bases at V and 5 bases at J; junction bases unmatched: 13. CDR3 length: 16 amino acids. Germline-derived CDR1 and CDR2 are SGHNT and YYREEE (reference sequence). The CDR3 coding sequence is TGTGCCAGCAGCTCCAGAAGACAGGGCGGCGGGGAGACCCAGTACTTC. Its translation is CASSSRRQGGGETQYF.

The rearrangement joins TRBV3-1 to TRBJ1-5; D is uncertain. The CDR3 loop spans 14 amino acids. CDR1 is LGHDT and CDR2 is YNNKEL in the germline V gene (reference sequence). V was shortened by 6 bases and J by 5 bases, with 14 bases between the two germline ends. CDR3 loop: CASSKTMADQPQHF. CDR3 DNA: TGTGCCAGCAGTAAAACAATGGCGGATCAGCCCCAGCATTTT.

The V call is TRBV16, the J call TRBJ1-3; D unresolved. Trimming took off 2 bases at V and 4 bases at J, with 3 bases between the two ends. CDR3 length: 12 residues. Germline V gene sequence: CDR1 KGHSY, CDR2 FQNENV. This chain's CDR3 is CASSQEGNTIYF. The CDR3, as DNA: TGTGCCAGCAGCCAAGAAGGAAACACCATATATTTT.

The chain combines TRBV7-9 with TRBJ2-2; 7 nucleotides agree with TRBD1. The V gene's germline CDR1 is SEHNR and CDR2 FQNEAQ (reference sequence). V lost 5 bases and J lost 5; bases outside the gene matches: 8. The CDR3 has 15 amino acids. As DNA, the CDR3 is TGTGCCAGCAGCACAACCGGGACAGCGACCGGGGAGCTGTTTTTT. Protein product: CASSTTGTATGELFF.

The chain is built from TRBV15 and TRBJ2-1, with 8 nucleotides matching TRBD2. Unmatched junction bases numbered 14, after V lost 4 bases and J lost 12 bases. Germline lookup yields CDR1 LNHNV and CDR2 YYDKDF (reference sequence). This CDR3 spans 15 amino acids. The CDR3 DNA sequence: TGTGCCACCAGCAAGGGATCCTGGGGACTAGATGGGCAGTTCTTC. This codes for CATSKGSWGLDGQFF.

The V and J genes are TRBV7-8 and TRBJ2-2; D unclear. The germline V gene encodes CDR1 SGHVS and CDR2 FQNEAQ. The CDR3 spans 12 residues. Trimming removed 6 bases at V and 6 bases at J, with 8 bases between. CDR3 DNA: TGTGCCAGCAGAATGAAGGCCGGGGAGCTGTTTTTT. The encoded protein is CASRMKAGELFF. Together with reference TRBV7-8 and TRBJ2-2, the CDR3 gives the full variable domain: GAGVSQSPRYKVAKRGQDVALRCDPISGHVSLFWYQQALGQGPEFLTYFQNEAQLDKSGLPSDRFFAERPEGSVSTLKIQRTQQEDSAVYLCASRMKAGELFFGEGSRLTVL.

V gene TRBV5-4 combines with J gene TRBJ1-2; 7 nucleotides line up with TRBD1. CDR1 SGHNT and CDR2 YYREEE come from the germline V gene (reference sequence). With 0 bases clipped from V and 3 bases from J, the junction kept 5 bases outside the gene matches. CDR3 size: 15 residues. The CDR3 loop reads CASSLVPGGDYGYTF. CDR3 DNA sequence: TGTGCCAGCAGCTTGGTTCCAGGGGGGGACTATGGCTACACCTTC.